The rows below give T cell receptor beta chains drawn from one sample of a study of neurological immune-mediated disorders. Using its own MiXCR run on the 5' RACE reads, TCRdb lists one record per CDR3 protein. Of over 90,000 distinct CDR3 sequences listed, roughly 10% are singletons. The sequencing sample was made of PBMCs. These receptors all stem from a female donor with HTLV-1-associated myelopathy (HAM/TSP). Each CDR3 is given with its conserved first and last residue. D genes are given only for firm matches. Clone size is given for some rows only: seen once, a few or many times, or a class if the clone is expanded.

clone_size,v_call,j_call,d_call,cdr3_nt,cdr3_aa
many,TRBV20-1,TRBJ2-7,-,TGCTGTGCTAGAAGAACGGGCTCGGACGAGCAGTACTTC,CCARRTGSDEQYF
many,TRBV4-2,TRBJ2-7,-,TGTGCCAGCAGCCAAGTACTCGGGAATTCCTACGAGCAGTACTTC,CASSQVLGNSYEQYF
-,TRBV10-2,TRBJ1-6,-,TGCGCCAGCAGTGAGAAGTCGGTGGCAGGACGTCATTCACCCCTCCACTTT,CASSEKSVAGRHSPLHF
-,TRBV20-1,TRBJ1-5,-,TGCAGTGCTAGAAGTCAGCCCCAGCATTTT,CSARSQPQHF
many,TRBV5-1,TRBJ1-1,-,TGCGCCAGCAGCTTGAGAGCAGGATGGAACACTGAAGCTTTCTTT,CASSLRAGWNTEAFF
many,TRBV5-1,TRBJ2-2,-,TGCGCCAGCAGCTTGAGGGGGGGCCGAAACACCGGGGAGCTGTTTTTT,CASSLRGGRNTGELFF
many,TRBV29-1,TRBJ1-4,-,TGCAGCGCCCAGGGTCGGGATGAAAAACTGTTTTTT,CSAQGRDEKLFF
many,TRBV7-8,TRBJ1-3,-,TGTGCCAGCAGCGAACCTAGAATATGGGGGACTGGAAACACCATATATTTT,CASSEPRIWGTGNTIYF
many,TRBV24-1,TRBJ1-1,TRBD1,TGTGCCACCAGTGATAATAAACAGGGGGCGGCGGCTGAAGCTTTCTTT,CATSDNKQGAAAEAFF
many,TRBV20-1,TRBJ1-2,TRBD1,TGCAGTGCCTCCCACAGACAGGGACCATATGGCTACACCTTC,CSASHRQGPYGYTF
many,TRBV10-3,TRBJ2-7,-,TGTGCCATCAGTGAGTCGTTGGCTAGCTTCGAGCAGTACTTC,CAISESLASFEQYF